This T cell receptor beta chain is from a study of beta chain features in type 1 diabetes. Study summary: Comparable age, gender and cell yields were observed in patients relative to healthy donors.

Whole-study findings and limits: Among all four CD4+ subsets, Type 1 diabetes patients had TCRB CDR3s that were moderately but significantly shorter. Using cDNA template may skew counts toward highly expressing activated cells.

The investigators reverse transcribed all of the isolated RNA, so they sequenced expressed TCRB transcripts. The table came from immunoSEQ multiplex PCR; TCRdb's copy has only in-frame clones and leaves some out. This sample has about 340,000 clones, with roughly 14% found just once. Comment on this clone: The antigen is unknown.

CD4+ cells of the naive, central memory, regulatory and stem cell-like memory types were sorted via CD45RO/CCR7/CD25/CD127/CD95/CD27. All sorted populations exceeded 95% purity. The specimen sequenced was naive CD4+ T cells from blood. This receptor was obtained from a woman aged 18 to 35 with type 1 diabetes.

The CDR3 spells CASSQTRQTGYTF. In DNA, the CDR3 is TGCGCCAGCAGCCAAACGCGGCAGACTGGCTACACCTTC. The chain is built from TRBV4-3 and TRBJ1-2; D is unresolved. The CDR3 length is 13 residues. With 2 bases removed from V and 7 bases from J, the gap between germline ends came to 11 bases. In germline, CDR1 is LGHNA, CDR2 YSLEER.